This T cell receptor beta chain was captured by sequencing in a study of molecular identifiers for immune sequencing clone quantification. Overall study: Across replicate runs, RNA obtained from about 20,000 or 100,000 naive CD8 cells was divided into five, with four undergoing sequencing. Findings and caveats of the study: In a background of about 1 million naive cells, spiked Jurkat TCR RNA from one cell was reportedly detectable.

V was pared by 5 bases and J by 6 bases, with 10 bases between. The CDR3 has 13 residues. CDR1 is MDHEN, CDR2 SYDVKM, per germline. As regards this clonotype: The antigen is unknown.

For bulk TCR libraries, previously described methods and listed TCR primers were used. TCRdb reprocessed the PCR reads with MiXCR, giving one entry per CDR3 protein. The repertoire has approximately 550,000 distinct CDR3 sequences, about a fifth of them found once; the top ten carry about 0.84%. The V gene is TRBV28, the J gene TRBJ2-2; the D is unclear. The clonotype comes from a human donor in good health. Some libraries in this study had Jurkat cell RNA spiked in. Material for sequencing was naive CD8+ T cells from blood, with Jurkat cell RNA spiked in. Described subset: FACS-sorted CD8+CD4-CCR7+CD45RA+ naive T cells. The CDR3 region has the DNA TGTGCCAGCAGTCCCACGACCTCCGGGGAGCTGTTTTTT. Amino acid sequence: CASSPTTSGELFF.